This TCR beta chain was captured in a study of persistence of HIV-infected CD4 T cells. General study points: Bulk TCR data could not be restricted to HIV-1-infected CMV-responding cells.

Cells were stimulated with overlapping HIV-1 Gag 15-mer peptides. CD40L-negative CD69-negative CD45RO-high memory CD4+ T cells were sorted as populations depleted of antigen-responding cells. The CDR3 spans 16 residues. J gave up 4 bases and V 2 bases, and 7 bases lay outside the gene matches. CDR1 is WNHNN and CDR2 is SYGVQD in the germline V gene (reference sequence). Sequencing used immunoSEQ version 4 in survey mode. Genomic DNA was diluted to around 10 ng/uL, up to about 1 ug per sample. Repertoires were generated with immunoSEQ multiplex PCR, while TCRdb's copy carries only in-frame clones and drops some. Here the sample spans roughly 35,000 clones, approximately 78% being singletons. As concerns this clone: The antigen remains undetermined.

This clonotype was obtained from an adult with HIV. The donor label of this sample is uncertain. The input for sequencing was cultured CD4+ T cells from PBMCs, taken from a patient who received antiretroviral therapy. V and J are TRBV10-1 and TRBJ2-2; TRBD1 matches 7 bases. The CDR3 spells CASSEGTVYPTGELFF. CDR3 in DNA: TGCGCCAGCAGTGAGGGGACAGTGTATCCCACCGGGGAGCTGTTTTTT.